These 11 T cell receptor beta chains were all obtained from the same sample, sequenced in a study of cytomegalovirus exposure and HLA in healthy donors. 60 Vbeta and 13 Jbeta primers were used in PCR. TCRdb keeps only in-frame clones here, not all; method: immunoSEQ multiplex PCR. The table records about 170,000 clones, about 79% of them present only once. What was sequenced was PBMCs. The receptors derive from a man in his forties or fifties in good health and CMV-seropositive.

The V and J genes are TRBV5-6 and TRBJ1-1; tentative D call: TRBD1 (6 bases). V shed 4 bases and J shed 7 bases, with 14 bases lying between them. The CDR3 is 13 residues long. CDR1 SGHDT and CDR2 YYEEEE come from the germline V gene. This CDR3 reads CASSPVRGLEAFF. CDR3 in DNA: TGTGCCAGCAGCCCGGTCAGGGGCCTTGAAGCTTTCTTT.

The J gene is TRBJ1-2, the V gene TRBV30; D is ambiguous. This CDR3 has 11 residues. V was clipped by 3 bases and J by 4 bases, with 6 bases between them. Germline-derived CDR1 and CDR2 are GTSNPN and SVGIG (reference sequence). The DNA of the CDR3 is TGTGCCTGGAGCGCGGGCTATGGCTACACCTTC. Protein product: CAWSAGYGYTF.

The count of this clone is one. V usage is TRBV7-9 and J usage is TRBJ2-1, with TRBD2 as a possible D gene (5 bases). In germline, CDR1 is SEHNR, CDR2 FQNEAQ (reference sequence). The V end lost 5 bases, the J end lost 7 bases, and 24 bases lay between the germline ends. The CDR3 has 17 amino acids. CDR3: CASSVNPSGSWPNEQFF. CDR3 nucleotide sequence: TGTGCCAGCAGCGTAAACCCCAGCGGATCCTGGCCAAATGAGCAGTTCTTC. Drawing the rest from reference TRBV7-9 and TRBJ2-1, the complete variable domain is DTGVSQNPRHKITKRGQNVTFRCDPISEHNRLYWYRQTLGQGPEFLTYFQNEAQLEKSRLLSDRFSAERPKGSFSTLEIQRTEQGDSAMYLCASSVNPSGSWPNEQFFGPGTRLTVL.

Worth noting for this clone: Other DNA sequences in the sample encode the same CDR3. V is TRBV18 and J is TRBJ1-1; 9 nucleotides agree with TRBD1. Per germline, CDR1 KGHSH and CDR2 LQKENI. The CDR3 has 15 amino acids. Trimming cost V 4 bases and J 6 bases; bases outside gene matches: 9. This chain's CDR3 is CASSRGGTGGSEAFF. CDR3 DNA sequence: TGTGCCAGCTCACGGGGCGGTACAGGGGGCTCTGAAGCTTTCTTT.

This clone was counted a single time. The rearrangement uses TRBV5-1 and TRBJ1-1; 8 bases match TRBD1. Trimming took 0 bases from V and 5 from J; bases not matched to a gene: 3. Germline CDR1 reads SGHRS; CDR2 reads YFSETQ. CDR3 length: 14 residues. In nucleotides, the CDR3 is TGCGCCAGCAGCTTGGACAGGGGGGAGACTGAAGCTTTCTTT. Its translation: CASSLDRGETEAFF.

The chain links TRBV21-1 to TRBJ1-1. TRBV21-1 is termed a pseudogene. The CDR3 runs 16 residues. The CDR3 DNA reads TGTGCCAGCATCTCCCTGGGAGATTACCCGAACACTGAAGCTTTCTTT. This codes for CASISLGDYPNTEAFF.

CDR3 sequence (DNA): TGTGCCAGCAGCCCTCCCCCCGGTACAGATACGCAGTATTTT. It codes for CASSPPPGTDTQYF. The chain is built from TRBV5-4 and TRBJ2-3; unclear D gene. The V gene's germline CDR1 is SGHNT and CDR2 YYREEE (reference sequence). The V gene lost 4 bases and the J gene lost 3 bases, with 12 bases spanning the gap. This CDR3 region has 14 residues.

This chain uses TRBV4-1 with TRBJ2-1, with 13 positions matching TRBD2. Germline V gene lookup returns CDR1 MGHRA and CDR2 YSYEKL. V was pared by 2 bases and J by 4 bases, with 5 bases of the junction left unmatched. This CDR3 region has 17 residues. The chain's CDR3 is CASSQPGLAGPYNEQFF. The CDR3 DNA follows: TGCGCCAGCAGCCAACCGGGACTAGCGGGACCATACAATGAGCAGTTCTTC.

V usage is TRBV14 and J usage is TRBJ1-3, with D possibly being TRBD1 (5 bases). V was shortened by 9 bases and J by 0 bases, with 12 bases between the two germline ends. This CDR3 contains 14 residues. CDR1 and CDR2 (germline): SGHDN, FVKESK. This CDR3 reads CASGGSISGNTIYF. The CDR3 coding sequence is TGTGCCAGTGGGGGGAGTATCTCTGGAAACACCATATATTTT.

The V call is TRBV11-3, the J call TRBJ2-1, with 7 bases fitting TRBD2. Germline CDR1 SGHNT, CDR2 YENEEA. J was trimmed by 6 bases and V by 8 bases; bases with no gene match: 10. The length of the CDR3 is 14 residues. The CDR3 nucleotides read TGTGCCAGCTCACGGCGGGAGTTGGGCAATGAGCAGTTCTTC. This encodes CASSRRELGNEQFF.

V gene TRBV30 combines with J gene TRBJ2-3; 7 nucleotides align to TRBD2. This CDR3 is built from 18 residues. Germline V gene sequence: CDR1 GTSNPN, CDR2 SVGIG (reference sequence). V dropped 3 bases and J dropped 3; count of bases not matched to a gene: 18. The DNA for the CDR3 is TGTGCCTGGAGCCTCTCTGGTACCAAGCGGGAAGGGACAGATACGCAGTATTTT. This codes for CAWSLSGTKREGTDTQYF.